The 30 T cell receptor beta chains listed next were all sequenced from one sample in a study of CD8+ T cells in alopecia areata. Extracted from the samples, RNA was reverse transcribed into cDNA to serve as the sequencing template. Sequenced by immunoSEQ multiplex PCR; TCRdb stores in-frame clones only, minus some. This sample has about 88,000 clones, with 44% found just once. Treatment here: oral pan-JAK inhibitor, 5-10 mg twice daily. The sample consisted of CD8+ T cells sorted from blood, taken at week 24, from a patient treated with tofacitinib. These TCRs come from a human donor with alopecia areata.

Comments on this clone: A much larger clone lies a single base off, so this may be a read error. The chain is built from TRBV14 and TRBJ2-1; 12 bases match TRBD2. J was trimmed by 4 bases and V by 4 bases; bases with no gene match: 2. This CDR3 has 15 amino acids. CDR1 is SGHDN and CDR2 is FVKESK in the germline V gene. The CDR3: CASSPGLAGYNEQFF. CDR3 DNA: TGTGCCAGCAGCCCTGGACTAGCGGGATACAATGAGCAGTTCTTC.

This clone came up a few times. This chain uses TRBV29-1 with TRBJ2-1; 9 positions match TRBD1. CDR3 length: 14 amino acids. Germline CDR1 SQVTM, CDR2 ANQGSEA. The V gene end was trimmed by 4 bases and the J gene end by 8 bases; junction bases not matched to a gene: 9. The CDR3 DNA is TGCAGCGTTGGGCTGGGGACAGGGTCTTATGAGCAGTTCTTC. Amino acid sequence: CSVGLGTGSYEQFF.

V gene TRBV2 combines with J gene TRBJ2-5; D may be TRBD1 or TRBD2 (5 bases each). The tail of the sequence fits TRBJ2-7 better, so the J call may be wrong. The CDR3 loop spans 15 amino acids. Germline CDR1 reads SNHLY; CDR2 reads FYNNEI. The CDR3 coding sequence is TGTGCCAGCAGTGAGGAAGGGACCGCCCATTACGAGCAGTACTTC. Its protein is CASSEEGTAHYEQYF.

This clone was seen a handful of times. The chain recombines TRBV29-1 with TRBJ2-2; D may be TRBD1 (6 bases). Germline V gene data show CDR1 as SQVTM and CDR2 as ANQGSEA. V was shortened by 6 bases and J by 7 bases, with 21 bases between the two germline ends. The CDR3 has 15 residues. As DNA, the CDR3 is TGCAGCGTGAGCTGGGGGCAGGGGCAGGGCGGGGAGCTGTTTTTT. It encodes CSVSWGQGQGGELFF.

V and J are TRBV7-6 and TRBJ2-7; the D is unclear. The CDR3 runs 13 residues. The germline V and J ends were trimmed by 5 bases and 0 bases, with 8 bases remaining between them. From germline, CDR1 is SGHVS and CDR2 FNYEAQ. CDR3 residues: CASSPVGSYEQYF. CDR3 sequence (DNA): TGTGCCAGCAGCCCCGTGGGCTCCTACGAGCAGTACTTC.

The rearrangement joins TRBV6-1 to TRBJ1-1; D not resolved. Between the trimmed V and J ends, which lost 4 bases and 3 bases, there was a span of 6 bases. There are 12 residues in the CDR3. The germline gives CDR1 MNHNS, CDR2 SASEGT. The CDR3 DNA is TGTGCCAGCAGTGGTAGTCACACTGAAGCTTTCTTT. Protein product: CASSGSHTEAFF.

The chain couples TRBV7-8 to TRBJ2-1; 7 bases fit TRBD2. The CDR3 runs to 18 residues. In germline, CDR1 is SGHVS, CDR2 FQNEAQ. V shed 2 bases, J shed 9 bases, and the junction held 19 bases outside the gene matches. CDR3: CASSLTGVRGGLGGEQFF. The CDR3, as DNA: TGTGCCAGCAGCTTAACCGGGGTTCGGGGAGGGCTTGGGGGTGAGCAGTTCTTC.

The chain joins TRBV5-4 to TRBJ2-3; D perhaps matches TRBD2 (6 bases). Looked up from germline, CDR1 is SGHNT and CDR2 is YYREEE (reference sequence). The CDR3 is 15 residues long. The ends were cut back, 5 bases at V and 2 bases at J, with 15 bases in the middle. In DNA, the CDR3 is TGTGCCAGCAGTCCGGGACTTTTCTCCACAGATACGCAGTATTTT. This sequence encodes CASSPGLFSTDTQYF.

The chain has TRBV19 and TRBJ1-5; no definite D call. Trimming removed 1 base from V and 0 bases from J, with 4 bases in between. Germline CDR1 and CDR2: LNHDA and SQIVND (reference sequence). The CDR3 sequence is 14 residues long. The CDR3 nucleotides are TGTGCCAGTAGTATAGTTTATAGCAATCAGCCCCAGCATTTT. It translates to CASSIVYSNQPQHF.

V is TRBV5-1 and J is TRBJ2-7; 14 nucleotides agree with TRBD2. The CDR3 sequence is 15 residues long. Germline loops: CDR1 SGHRS, CDR2 YFSETQ. V shed 2 bases, J shed 4 bases, and the junction held 2 bases outside the gene matches. The CDR3 nucleotides are TGCGCCAGCAGCTTCGGGACTAGCGGGAGTTACGAGCAGTACTTC. It encodes CASSFGTSGSYEQYF.

The rearrangement uses TRBV9 and TRBJ2-1, with a tentative D call TRBD1 (6 bases). The CDR3 is made up of 12 amino acids. The V end lost 6 bases, the J end lost 6 bases, and 10 bases lay between the germline ends. Germline-derived CDR1 and CDR2 are SGDLS and YYNGEE. In nucleotides, the CDR3 is TGTGCCAGCAACCAAGGGGGCAATGAGCAGTTCTTC. Its protein product is CASNQGGNEQFF. Combining the CDR3 with reference TRBV9 and TRBJ2-1 gives the whole variable domain DSGVTQTPKHLITATGQRVTLRCSPRSGDLSVYWYQQSLDQGLQFLIQYYNGEERAKGNILERFSAQQFPDLHSELNLSSLELGDSALYFCASNQGGNEQFFGPGTRLTVL.

V is TRBV7-8 and J is TRBJ2-7, with 11 bases matching TRBD2. V dropped 4 bases and J dropped 0; count of bases not matched to a gene: 8. CDR1 and CDR2 from the germline V gene are SGHVS and FQNEAQ. The CDR3 runs to 17 residues. CDR3 in DNA: TGTGCCAGCAGCTCAAGACTAGCGGGGTGGATCTCCTACGAGCAGTACTTC. Its translation is CASSSRLAGWISYEQYF. Supplemented by reference TRBV7-8 and TRBJ2-7, the full variable domain reads GAGVSQSPRYKVAKRGQDVALRCDPISGHVSLFWYQQALGQGPEFLTYFQNEAQLDKSGLPSDRFFAERPEGSVSTLKIQRTQQEDSAVYLCASSSRLAGWISYEQYFGPGTRLTVT.

Only a few counts were recorded for this clone. The chain is built from TRBV2 and TRBJ2-5; TRBD2 might be the D (7 bases). The V gene lost 6 bases and the J gene lost 2 bases, with 19 bases spanning the gap. The CDR3 is made up of 16 amino acids. Germline CDR1 is SNHLY and CDR2 is FYNNEI. The CDR3 spells CASREPGAGVQETQYF. The CDR3 nucleotides are TGTGCCAGCAGGGAGCCGGGGGCGGGAGTGCAAGAGACCCAGTACTTC.

The chain couples TRBV30 to TRBJ2-1, with D unresolved. V lost 0 bases and J 7 bases, leaving 1 base between the germline ends. The CDR3 has 10 residues. Germline V gene lookup returns CDR1 GTSNPN and CDR2 SVGIG (reference sequence). The CDR3 loop is CAWSVNEQFF. As DNA, the CDR3 is TGTGCCTGGAGTGTGAATGAGCAGTTCTTC. Full variable domain (outside the CDR3, taken from reference TRBV30 and TRBJ2-1): SQTIHQWPATLVQPVGSPLSLECTVEGTSNPNLYWYRQAAGRGLQLLFYSVGIGQISSEVPQNLSASRPQDRQFILSSKKLLLSDSGFYLCAWSVNEQFFGPGTRLTVL.

The V gene is TRBV13, the J gene TRBJ2-5; TRBD2 matches 9 bases. With V trimmed by 5 bases and J by 5 bases, 9 bases remained unmatched. Germline CDR1 reads PRHDT; CDR2 reads FYEKMQ (reference sequence). The CDR3 consists of 15 residues. CDR3 amino acids: CASSPGGGGAETQYF. CDR3 DNA sequence: TGTGCCAGCAGCCCAGGCGGGGGGGGCGCGGAGACCCAGTACTTC. Supplemented by reference TRBV13 and TRBJ2-5, the full variable domain reads AAGVIQSPRHLIKEKRETATLKCYPIPRHDTVYWYQQGPGQDPQFLISFYEKMQSDKGSIPDRFSAQQFSDYHSELNMSSLELGDSALYFCASSPGGGGAETQYFGPGTRLLVL.

This clone is a singleton in its sample. The chain has TRBV5-1 and TRBJ2-7; D gene unclear. V was clipped by 0 bases and J by 2 bases, with 9 bases between them. CDR1 is SGHRS, CDR2 YFSETQ, per germline. This CDR3 is built from 14 residues. In nucleotides, the CDR3 is TGCGCCAGCAGCTTGGTGGGCCCAACCTACGAGCAGTACTTC. This sequence encodes CASSLVGPTYEQYF.

V gene TRBV6-5 combines with J gene TRBJ2-7, with D uncertain. Germline-derived CDR1 and CDR2 are MNHEY and SVGAGI. This CDR3 is 15 amino acids long. The V end was cut by 0 bases, the J end by 6 bases, with 15 bases between. CDR3 DNA sequence: TGTGCCAGCAGTTACTCGATATCCGCCCGGTCCGAGCAGTACTTC. Protein: CASSYSISARSEQYF.

This clone has a handful of counts. The chain couples TRBV4-1 to TRBJ2-5; 7 bases map to TRBD1. With the DNA end fitting TRBJ2-7 better, the J assignment may be wrong. The CDR3 is 15 residues long. Germline V gives CDR1 MGHRA, CDR2 YSYEKL. The CDR3 DNA follows: TGCGCCAGCAGCCCCAGACAGGGAAAACGAGGCGAGCAGTACTTC. Protein: CASSPRQGKRGEQYF.

This clone was counted between two and nine times. The gene calls are TRBV15 and TRBJ2-5; 8 nucleotides agree with TRBD1. Unmatched junction bases numbered 6, after V lost 0 bases and J lost 3 bases. CDR1 and CDR2 (germline): LNHNV, YYDKDF (reference sequence). CDR3 length equals 16 residues. CDR3 coding DNA: TGTGCCACCAGCAGAGATGGCAGGGGGCGTGAAGAGACCCAGTACTTC. Its protein is CATSRDGRGREETQYF.

V is TRBV29-1 and J is TRBJ2-1; D unclear. The ends were cut back, 8 bases at V and 7 bases at J, with 24 bases in the middle. The CDR3 spans 15 residues. The germline gives CDR1 SQVTM, CDR2 ANQGSEA. CDR3 protein: CSLVNQESTRNEQFF. CDR3 DNA sequence: TGCAGCTTAGTCAACCAGGAGTCGACGAGGAATGAGCAGTTCTTC.

Written as DNA, the CDR3 is TGTGCCAGCACCTTCGGTGGGGGCCAAGAGACCCAGTACTTC. This sequence encodes CASTFGGGQETQYF. This chain joins TRBV21-1 and TRBJ2-5. TRBV21-1 is designated a pseudogene. This CDR3 comprises 14 residues.

This sequence joins TRBV7-2 and TRBJ2-7; perhaps TRBD2 as D (5 bases). The germline CDR1 and CDR2 sequences are SGHTA and FQGNSA. The germline V and J ends were trimmed by 5 bases and 1 base, with 12 bases remaining between them. This CDR3 is 14 amino acids long. This CDR3 is CASSPEDFSYEQYF. CDR3 nucleotides: TGTGCCAGCAGCCCCGAGGACTTTTCCTACGAGCAGTACTTC.

V and J are TRBV28 and TRBJ2-5; possibly TRBD1 for D (7 bases). CDR3 length: 14 amino acids. Looked up from germline, CDR1 is MDHEN and CDR2 is SYDVKM. Trimming stripped 4 bases from V and 11 bases from J, with 20 bases between. The DNA of the CDR3 is TGTGCCAGCAGTTCCAGGGGGGCAATGAGGGAGCAGTACTTC. This gives the protein CASSSRGAMREQYF.

The J gene is TRBJ1-1, the V gene TRBV19; a weak D match, TRBD1 (6 bases). The V gene lost 10 bases and the J gene lost 5 bases, with 14 bases spanning the gap. Germline values: CDR1 LNHDA, CDR2 SQIVND (reference sequence). This CDR3 contains 12 residues. The CDR3 DNA reads TGTGCCACCGGACAGTCGGCTACTGAAGCTTTCTTT. It translates to CATGQSATEAFF.

The V gene is TRBV6-6, the J gene TRBJ2-1, with D possibly being TRBD2 (6 bases). The germline V gene has CDR1 MNHNY and CDR2 SVGAGI (reference sequence). Trimming pared 6 bases from V and 4 bases from J, leaving 19 bases between. The CDR3 length is 16 residues. As DNA, the CDR3 is TGTGCCAGCAGGCCCTCGCCGTGGGGGGAATACAATGAGCAGTTCTTC. Translation gives CASRPSPWGEYNEQFF.

V and J are TRBV5-6 and TRBJ2-7; TRBD1 agrees at 11 bases. The CDR3 spans 17 residues. The V gene's germline CDR1 is SGHDT and CDR2 YYEEEE. After removal of 3 bases from V and 1 base from J, the junction contained 9 bases not matched to a gene. The CDR3 bases are TGTGCCAGCAGCTCCGACTGGACAGGGGGCCTATCCTACGAGCAGTACTTC. Residues: CASSSDWTGGLSYEQYF.

This clone is medium-sized within its sample. V usage is TRBV7-9 and J usage is TRBJ2-2; no clear D. Trimming cost V 3 bases and J 8 bases, with 7 bases left between them. The germline V gene encodes CDR1 SEHNR and CDR2 FQNEAQ (reference sequence). The CDR3 loop spans 12 amino acids. Here the CDR3 reads CASSLGIGELFF. CDR3 coding DNA: TGTGCCAGCAGCTTGGGGATTGGGGAGCTGTTTTTT.

In its sample, this clone was seen a few times. As DNA, the CDR3 is TGTGCCAGCAGACCCGGGACTCCGGGTCCGGAGACCCAGTACTTC. Protein sequence: CASRPGTPGPETQYF. The chain recombines TRBV14 with TRBJ2-5; maybe TRBD2 (6 bases). The V end lost 6 bases, the J end lost 5 bases, and 19 bases lay between the germline ends. CDR3 size: 15 residues. Germline CDR1 SGHDN, CDR2 FVKESK. The full variable domain, with the rest looked up from reference TRBV14 and TRBJ2-5, is EAGVTQFPSHSVIEKGQTVTLRCDPISGHDNLYWYRRVMGKEIKFLLHFVKESKQDESGMPNNRFLAERTGGTYSTLKVQPAELEDSGVYFCASRPGTPGPETQYFGPGTRLLVL.

This rearrangement joins TRBV14 to TRBJ2-3; 8 nucleotides agree with TRBD2. Germline assignment: CDR1 SGHDN and CDR2 FVKESK. The junction had 11 bases not matched to a gene; V was cut back by 4 bases and J by 5 bases. This CDR3 is 16 amino acids long. This CDR3 reads CASSPGTRFVEDTQYF. Here the CDR3 DNA reads TGTGCCAGCAGCCCCGGGACTAGGTTCGTTGAAGATACGCAGTATTTT.

The chain couples TRBV4-1 to TRBJ2-7; D is uncertain. The CDR3 has 14 residues. Germline loops: CDR1 MGHRA, CDR2 YSYEKL. V lost 6 bases and J 0 bases, leaving 12 bases between the germline ends. The CDR3 loop reads CASRVVGSSYEQYF. The CDR3 region has the DNA TGCGCCAGCAGGGTGGTGGGCTCCTCCTACGAGCAGTACTTC.